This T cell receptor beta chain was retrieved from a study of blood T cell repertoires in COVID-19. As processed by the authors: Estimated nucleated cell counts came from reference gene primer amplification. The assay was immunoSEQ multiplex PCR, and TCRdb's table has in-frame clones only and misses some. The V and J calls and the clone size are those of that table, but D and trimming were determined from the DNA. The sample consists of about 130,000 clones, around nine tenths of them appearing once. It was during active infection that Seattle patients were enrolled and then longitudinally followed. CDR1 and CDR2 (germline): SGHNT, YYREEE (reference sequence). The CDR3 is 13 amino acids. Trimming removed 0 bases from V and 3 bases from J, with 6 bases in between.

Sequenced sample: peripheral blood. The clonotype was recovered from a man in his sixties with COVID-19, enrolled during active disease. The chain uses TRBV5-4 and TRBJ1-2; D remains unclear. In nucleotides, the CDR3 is TGTGCCAGCAGCTTGGAAGCGGACTATGGCTACACCTTC. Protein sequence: CASSLEADYGYTF.